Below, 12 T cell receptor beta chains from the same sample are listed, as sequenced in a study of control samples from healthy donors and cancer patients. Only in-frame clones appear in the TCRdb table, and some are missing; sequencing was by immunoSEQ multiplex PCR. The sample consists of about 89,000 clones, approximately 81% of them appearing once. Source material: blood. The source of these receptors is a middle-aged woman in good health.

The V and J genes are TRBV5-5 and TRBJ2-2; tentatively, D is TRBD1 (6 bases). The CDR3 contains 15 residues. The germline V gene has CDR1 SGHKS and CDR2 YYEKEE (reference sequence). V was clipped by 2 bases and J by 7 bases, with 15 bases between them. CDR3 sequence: CASSLGQTSGGELFF. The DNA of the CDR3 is TGTGCCAGCAGCTTAGGACAGACCTCAGGCGGGGAGCTGTTTTTT.

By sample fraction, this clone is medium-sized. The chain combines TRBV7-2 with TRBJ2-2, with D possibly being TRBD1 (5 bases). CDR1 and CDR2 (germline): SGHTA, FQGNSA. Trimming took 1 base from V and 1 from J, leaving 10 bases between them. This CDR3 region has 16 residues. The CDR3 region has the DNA TGTGCCAGCAGCTTAGTTAGGGGTTTGAACACCGGGGAGCTGTTTTTT. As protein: CASSLVRGLNTGELFF.

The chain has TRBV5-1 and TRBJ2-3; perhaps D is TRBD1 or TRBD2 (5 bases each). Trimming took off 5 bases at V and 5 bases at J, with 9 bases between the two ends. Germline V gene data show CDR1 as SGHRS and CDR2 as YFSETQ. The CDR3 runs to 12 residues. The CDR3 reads CASSSGGDTQYF. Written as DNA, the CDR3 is TGCGCCAGCAGTTCTGGGGGAGATACGCAGTATTTT. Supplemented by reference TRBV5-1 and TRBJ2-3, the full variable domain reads KAGVTQTPRYLIKTRGQQVTLSCSPISGHRSVSWYQQTPGQGLQFLFEYFSETQRNKGNFPGRFSGRQFSNSRSEMNVSTLELGDSALYLCASSSGGDTQYFGPGTRLTVL.

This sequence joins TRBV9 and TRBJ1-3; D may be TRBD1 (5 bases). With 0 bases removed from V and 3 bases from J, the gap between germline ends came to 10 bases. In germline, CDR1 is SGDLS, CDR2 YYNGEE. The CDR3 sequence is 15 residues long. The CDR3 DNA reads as TGTGCCAGCAGCGTAGCCGGGGCGGATGGAAACACCATATATTTT. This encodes CASSVAGADGNTIYF.

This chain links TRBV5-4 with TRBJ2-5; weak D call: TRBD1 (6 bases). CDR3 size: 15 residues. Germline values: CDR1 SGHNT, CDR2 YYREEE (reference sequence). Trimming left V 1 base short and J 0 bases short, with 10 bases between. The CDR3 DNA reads TGTGCCAGCAGCTTGCCTACAGGGTACCAAGAGACCCAGTACTTC. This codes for CASSLPTGYQETQYF.

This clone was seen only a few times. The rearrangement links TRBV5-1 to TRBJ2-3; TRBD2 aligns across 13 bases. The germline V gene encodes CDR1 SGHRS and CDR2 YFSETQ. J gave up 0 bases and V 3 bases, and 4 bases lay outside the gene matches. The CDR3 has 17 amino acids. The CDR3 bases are TGCGCCAGCAGCTGGACTAGCGGGGGCCCAAGCACAGATACGCAGTATTTT. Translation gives CASSWTSGGPSTDTQYF.

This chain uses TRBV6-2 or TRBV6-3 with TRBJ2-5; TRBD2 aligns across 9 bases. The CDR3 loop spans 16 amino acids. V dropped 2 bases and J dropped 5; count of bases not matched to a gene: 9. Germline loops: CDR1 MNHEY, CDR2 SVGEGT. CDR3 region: CASSYESGLAGETQYF. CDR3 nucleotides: TGTGCCAGCAGTTACGAGTCGGGACTAGCCGGTGAGACCCAGTACTTC.

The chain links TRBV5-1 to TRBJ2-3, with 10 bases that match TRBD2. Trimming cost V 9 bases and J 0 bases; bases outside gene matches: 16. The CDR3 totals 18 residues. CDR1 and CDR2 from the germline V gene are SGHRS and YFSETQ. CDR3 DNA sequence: TGCGCCACCACCGCGGGAGCGGGGGGGATCTACAGCACAGATACGCAGTATTTT. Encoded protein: CATTAGAGGIYSTDTQYF.

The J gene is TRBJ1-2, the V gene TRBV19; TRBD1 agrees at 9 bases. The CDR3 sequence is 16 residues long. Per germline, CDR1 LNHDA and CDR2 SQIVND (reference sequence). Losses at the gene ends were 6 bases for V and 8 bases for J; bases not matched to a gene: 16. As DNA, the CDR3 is TGTGCCAGTAGAGTGGGGAAGGGACAGGGATGGGACGGCTACACCTTC. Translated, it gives CASRVGKGQGWDGYTF.

The CDR3 nucleotides read TGTGCCAGCAGCCTCTCCGGAGGGGGTTTCTACGAGCAGTACTTC. This gives the protein CASSLSGGGFYEQYF. The rearrangement uses TRBV7-3 and TRBJ2-7; D tentatively reads TRBD1 or TRBD2 (6 bases each). The CDR3 covers 15 residues. Trimming stripped 5 bases from V and 3 bases from J, with 17 bases between. Germline CDR1 SGHTA, CDR2 FQGTGA.

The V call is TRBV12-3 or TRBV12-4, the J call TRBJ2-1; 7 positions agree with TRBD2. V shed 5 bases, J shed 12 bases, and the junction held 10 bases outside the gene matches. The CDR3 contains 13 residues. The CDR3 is CASSGVKRGMQFF. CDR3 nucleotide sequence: TGTGCCAGCAGTGGGGTTAAGCGGGGAATGCAGTTCTTC.

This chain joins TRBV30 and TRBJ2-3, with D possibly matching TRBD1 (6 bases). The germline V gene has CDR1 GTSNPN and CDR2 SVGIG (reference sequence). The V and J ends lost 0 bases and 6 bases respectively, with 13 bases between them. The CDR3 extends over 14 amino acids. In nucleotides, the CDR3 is TGTGCCTGGAGTGTCCCCAGGGGTACGGATACGCAGTATTTT. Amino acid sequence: CAWSVPRGTDTQYF.